The 3 T cell receptor beta chains below all came from one sample that was sequenced in a study of T cells in Graves' hyperthyroidism and ophthalmopathy. RNA transcripts served as the template for amplifying TCR beta CDR3 regions. HTBI primers were used for first-round RT-PCR of the TCR CDR3. TCRdb reanalysed the multiplex PCR reads using MiXCR and keeps one entry per CDR3 protein. The profile shows around 350,000 distinct CDR3 sequences, approximately 15% of them singletons. The sequenced material came from blood. These receptors came from a woman aged 25 to 39 with Graves' ophthalmopathy.

This clonotype was found a few times. CDR3 protein: CASSLASGAYNSPLHF. Written as DNA, the CDR3 is TGTGCCAGCAGCTTAGCTTCCGGGGCTTATAATTCACCCCTCCACTTT. This chain uses TRBV11-2 with TRBJ1-6, with a weak D call TRBD1 (5 bases). The germline V gene has CDR1 SGHAT and CDR2 FQNNGV. The CDR3 runs 16 residues. V lost 1 base, J lost 4 bases, and 11 bases lay in between.

This clonotype occurred a few times. V and J are TRBV18 and TRBJ2-3; a possible D gene is TRBD2 (6 bases). Trimming took 6 bases from V and 0 from J, leaving 16 bases between them. The germline CDR1 and CDR2 sequences are KGHSH and LQKENI. The CDR3 has 16 residues. The CDR3 spells CASSYGSGSSTDTQYF. The CDR3, as DNA: TGTGCCAGCTCCTATGGAAGCGGGTCTAGCACAGATACGCAGTATTTT. The complete variable domain, with remaining parts taken from reference TRBV18 and TRBJ2-3, reads NAGVMQNPRHLVRRRGQEARLRCSPMKGHSHVYWYRQLPEEGLKFMVYLQKENIIDESGMPKERFSAEFPKEGPSILRIQQVVRGDSAAYFCASSYGSGSSTDTQYFGPGTRLTVL.

This clonotype turned up a few times. One end of the junction fails to match germline, which may point to a read error. The gene calls are TRBV7-2 and TRBJ1-1, with D uncertain. The CDR3 runs to 14 residues. Germline V gives CDR1 SGHTA, CDR2 FQGNSA. This chain's CDR3 is CANSTDRLNTEAFF. In nucleotides, the CDR3 is TGTGCCAACAGCACGGACCGTCTCAACACTGAAGCTTTCTTT. Filled out from reference TRBV7-2 and TRBJ1-1, the complete variable domain reads GAGVSQSPSNKVTEKGKDVELRCDPISGHTALYWYRQSLGQGLEFLIYFQGNSAPDKSGLPSDRFSAERTGGSVSTLTIQRTQQEDSAVYLCANSTDRLNTEAFFGQGTRLTVV.